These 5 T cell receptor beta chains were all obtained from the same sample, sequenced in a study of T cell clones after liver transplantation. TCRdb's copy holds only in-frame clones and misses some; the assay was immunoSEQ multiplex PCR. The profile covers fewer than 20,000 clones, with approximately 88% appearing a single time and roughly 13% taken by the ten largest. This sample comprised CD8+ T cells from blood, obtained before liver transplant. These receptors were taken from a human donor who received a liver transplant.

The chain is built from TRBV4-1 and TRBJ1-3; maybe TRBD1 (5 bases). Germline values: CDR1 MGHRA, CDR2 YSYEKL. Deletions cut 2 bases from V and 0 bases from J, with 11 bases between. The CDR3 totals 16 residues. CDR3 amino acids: CASSQPQVLSGNTIYF. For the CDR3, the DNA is TGCGCCAGCAGCCAACCACAGGTCCTCTCTGGAAACACCATATATTTT.

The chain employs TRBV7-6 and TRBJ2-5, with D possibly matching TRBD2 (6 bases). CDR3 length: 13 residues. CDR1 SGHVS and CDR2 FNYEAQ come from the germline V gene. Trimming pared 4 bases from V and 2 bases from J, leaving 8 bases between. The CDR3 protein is CASSSGLQETQYF. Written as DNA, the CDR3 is TGTGCCAGCAGCTCGGGACTTCAAGAGACCCAGTACTTC.

The DNA of the CDR3 is TGTGCCAGCAGTATCTCCGGGACGCCGTACTACGAGCAGTACTTC. This encodes CASSISGTPYYEQYF. V and J are TRBV27 and TRBJ2-7; perhaps D is TRBD1 or TRBD2 (5 bases each). This CDR3 spans 15 amino acids. CDR1 is MNHEY, CDR2 SMNVEV, per germline (reference sequence). Trimming stripped 5 bases from V and 3 bases from J, with 17 bases between.

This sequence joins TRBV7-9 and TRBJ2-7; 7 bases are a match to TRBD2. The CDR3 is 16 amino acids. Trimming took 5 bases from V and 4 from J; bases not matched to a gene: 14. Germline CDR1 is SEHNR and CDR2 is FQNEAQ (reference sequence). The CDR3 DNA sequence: TGTGCCAGCAGCCCAACTCTAGCGGACGATACTTACGAGCAGTACTTC. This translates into CASSPTLADDTYEQYF.

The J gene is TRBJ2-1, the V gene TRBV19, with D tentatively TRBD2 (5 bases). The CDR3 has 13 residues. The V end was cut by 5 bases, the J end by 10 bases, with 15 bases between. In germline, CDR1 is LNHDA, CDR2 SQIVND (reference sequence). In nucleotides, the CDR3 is TGTGCCAGTAGTTCCTCGTACCAGCGGGAGCAGTTCTTC. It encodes CASSSSYQREQFF.